These 2 T cell receptor beta chains share one sample of origin, sequenced in a study of early T cells in non-severe SARS-CoV-2 infection. TCRdb analysed the 5' RACE reads with MiXCR anew, one entry per CDR3 protein. This sample yields about 48,000 distinct CDR3 sequences, of which around 10% are seen a single time; about 8.3% belongs to the top ten. The sequenced material came from whole blood. The receptors derive from an adult who was a healthcare worker with PCR-confirmed SARS-CoV-2 infection or an uninfected control (not recorded which).

This clonotype occurred many times. The rearrangement joins TRBV27 to TRBJ2-7; 8 bases are shared with TRBD1. The germline V gene has CDR1 MNHEY and CDR2 SMNVEV (reference sequence). This CDR3 comprises 14 residues. V shed 0 bases and J 3 bases; nucleotides not matched to a gene: 1. CDR3 coding DNA: TGTGCCAGCAGTTTATCGGGGACAGGCTACGAGCAGTACTTC. Its protein product is CASSLSGTGYEQYF.

This clonotype occurred a few times. The CDR3 is CSVEDRAGNTEAFF. Written as DNA, the CDR3 is TGCAGCGTTGAAGATCGAGCAGGGAACACTGAAGCTTTCTTT. The V gene is TRBV29-1, the J gene TRBJ1-1; D ambiguous. The V end was cut by 0 bases, the J end by 1 base, with 9 bases between. Per germline, CDR1 SQVTM and CDR2 ANQGSEA. The CDR3 covers 14 residues.